This T cell receptor (beta chain) was sequenced for a study of T cell changes during pregnancy in multiple sclerosis. Sequencing used immunoSEQ multiplex PCR; TCRdb keeps in-frame clones, though not all of them. This sample has about 70,000 clones, with roughly 94% found just once. The V and J ends lost 1 base and 6 bases, in that order; junction bases with no gene match: 7. Germline V gives CDR1 SGHVS, CDR2 FQNEAQ. This CDR3 has 15 amino acids. The source of this sequence is a female donor with multiple sclerosis, enrolled in a pregnancy study. This specimen consisted of peripheral blood, obtained in the third trimester of pregnancy. V and J are TRBV7-8 and TRBJ2-7, with TRBD1 matching over 9 bases. Here the CDR3 reads CASSLEGTGYGEQYF. The CDR3 DNA sequence: TGTGCCAGCAGCTTAGAAGGGACAGGGTACGGCGAGCAGTACTTC.